This T cell receptor (beta chain) comes out of a study of regulatory dendritic cells for organ transplantation. The study, taken as a whole, reports: Regulatory dendritic cells appeared to expand memory CD8+ clones less than mature ones.

This clone was observed a few times. Its antigen is undetermined. One end of the junction does not line up with germline, which may come from a read error. Memory T cells were CD45RO+, naive were CD45RA+, sorted by FACS. Libraries were prepared by immunoSEQ multiplex PCR; TCRdb keeps only in-frame clonotypes and omits some of them. The sample holds over 8,500 clones; about 75% are singletons and the top ten take 18%. Germline values: CDR1 SQVTM, CDR2 ANQGSEA. There are 13 residues in the CDR3. The TCR was taken from a human donor in good health. The sequenced material came from memory CD8+ T cells from blood. Specified subset: CD45RO+ memory T cells. The chain links TRBV29-1 to TRBJ1-1; 7 bases line up with TRBD1. The CDR3 here is CSVGGRGNPEAFF. Here the CDR3 DNA reads TGCAGCGTTGGTGGCAGGGGGAACCCTGAAGCTTTCTTT.